This T cell receptor (beta chain) was identified in a study of CDR3 diversity in severe acne. Germline CDR1 reads LNHNV; CDR2 reads YYDKDF (reference sequence). V was cut by 0 bases and J by 5 bases, with 13 bases left in between. This CDR3 spans 15 amino acids. About this clonotype itself: A much larger clone lies a single base off, so this may be a read error.

TCRdb redid the calling of the PCR reads with MiXCR, one entry per CDR3 protein. The sample has some 84,000 distinct CDR3 sequences, 45% to 55% seen once; the top ten hold more than 13%. The source material was blood. The clonotype comes from a male donor in good health, without acne. This chain joins TRBV15 and TRBJ2-5; no firm D call. This CDR3 is CATSRDHLVMETQYF. The CDR3 DNA reads as TGTGCCACCAGCAGAGATCACCTAGTGATGGAGACCCAGTACTTC.